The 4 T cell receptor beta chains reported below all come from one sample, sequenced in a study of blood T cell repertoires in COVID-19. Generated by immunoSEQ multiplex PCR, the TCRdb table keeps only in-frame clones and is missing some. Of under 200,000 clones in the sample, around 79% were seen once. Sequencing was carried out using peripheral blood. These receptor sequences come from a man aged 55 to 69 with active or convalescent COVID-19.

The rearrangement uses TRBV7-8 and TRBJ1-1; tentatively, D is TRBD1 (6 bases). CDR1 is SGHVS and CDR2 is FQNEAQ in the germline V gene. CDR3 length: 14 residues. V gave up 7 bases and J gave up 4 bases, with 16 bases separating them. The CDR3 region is CASIGGALSTEAFF. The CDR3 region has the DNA TGTGCCAGCATAGGGGGAGCCCTAAGCACTGAAGCTTTCTTT.

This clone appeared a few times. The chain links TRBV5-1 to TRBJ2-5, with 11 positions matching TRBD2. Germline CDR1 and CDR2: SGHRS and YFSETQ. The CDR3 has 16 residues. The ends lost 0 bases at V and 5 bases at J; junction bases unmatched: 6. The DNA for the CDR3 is TGCGCCAGCAGCTTGGTTAGCGGGAGGGCCGTCGAGACCCAGTACTTC. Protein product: CASSLVSGRAVETQYF.

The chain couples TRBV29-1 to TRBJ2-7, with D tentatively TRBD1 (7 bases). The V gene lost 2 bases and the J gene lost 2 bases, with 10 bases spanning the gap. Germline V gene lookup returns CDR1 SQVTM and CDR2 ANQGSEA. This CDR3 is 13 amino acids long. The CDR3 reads CSVETGEAYEQYF. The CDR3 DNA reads TGCAGCGTTGAAACAGGGGAGGCCTACGAGCAGTACTTC.

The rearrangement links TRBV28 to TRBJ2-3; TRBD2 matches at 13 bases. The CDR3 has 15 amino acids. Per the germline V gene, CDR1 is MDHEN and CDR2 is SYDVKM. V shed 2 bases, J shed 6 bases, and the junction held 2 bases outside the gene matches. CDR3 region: CASSLQTSGRDTQYF. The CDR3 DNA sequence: TGTGCCAGCAGTTTACAGACTAGCGGGAGGGATACGCAGTATTTT.